This T cell receptor (beta chain) was retrieved from a study of blood T cell repertoires in COVID-19. Original processing notes: Amplification from reference gene primers served as the basis for estimated nucleated cell counts. The protocol was immunoSEQ multiplex PCR, while the TCRdb copy is restricted to in-frame clones and leaves out a portion. V, J and clone size derive from that table, while D and trimming were established from the DNA sequence. The data contain under 300,000 clones, around 83% of them singletons. Germline V gene lookup returns CDR1 MDHEN and CDR2 SYDVKM. Trimming removed 5 bases from V and 4 bases from J; junction bases left unmatched: 7. The length of the CDR3 is 15 residues.

This chain links TRBV28 with TRBJ2-1; 8 nucleotides match TRBD1. This TCR was recovered from a woman in her sixties or seventies with active or convalescent COVID-19. The sample consisted of peripheral blood. The CDR3 DNA reads TGTGCCAGCAGTGCCTACGGGACAGGTTACAATGAGCAGTTCTTC. This sequence encodes CASSAYGTGYNEQFF. The variable domain in full, with the rest retrieved from reference TRBV28 and TRBJ2-1, is DVKVTQSSRYLVKRTGEKVFLECVQDMDHENMFWYRQDPGLGLRLIYFSYDVKMKEKGDIPEGYSVSREKKERFSLILESASTNQTSMYLCASSAYGTGYNEQFFGPGTRLTVL.